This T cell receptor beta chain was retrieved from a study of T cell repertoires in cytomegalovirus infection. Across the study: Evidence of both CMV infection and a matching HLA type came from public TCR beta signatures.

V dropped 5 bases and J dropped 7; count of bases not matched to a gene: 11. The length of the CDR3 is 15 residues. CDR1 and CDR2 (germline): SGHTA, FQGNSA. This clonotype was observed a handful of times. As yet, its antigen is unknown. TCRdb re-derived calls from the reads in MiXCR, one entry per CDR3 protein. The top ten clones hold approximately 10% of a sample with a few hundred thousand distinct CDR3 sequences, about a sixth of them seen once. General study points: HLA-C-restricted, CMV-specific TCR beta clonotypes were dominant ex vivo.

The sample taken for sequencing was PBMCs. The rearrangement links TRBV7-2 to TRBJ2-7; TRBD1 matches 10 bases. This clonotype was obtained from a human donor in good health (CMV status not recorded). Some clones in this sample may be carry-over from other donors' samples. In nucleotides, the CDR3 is TGTGCCAGCAGCCCCACCGGGACAGGGGCTGAGGAGCAGTACTTC. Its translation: CASSPTGTGAEEQYF. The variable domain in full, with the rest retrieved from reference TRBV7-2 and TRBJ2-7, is GAGVSQSPSNKVTEKGKDVELRCDPISGHTALYWYRQSLGQGLEFLIYFQGNSAPDKSGLPSDRFSAERTGGSVSTLTIQRTQQEDSAVYLCASSPTGTGAEEQYFGPGTRLTVT.